The present entry profiles one T cell receptor (beta chain) with its context. The sample comes from a study of blood T cell repertoires in COVID-19. The method was immunoSEQ multiplex PCR; TCRdb's version includes in-frame clones alone and lacks a portion of them. The table has about 400,000 clones, 85% to 90% seen once. The TCR originated in a young woman who had recovered from COVID-19. Sequences were obtained from PBMCs or T cells enriched from blood (not recorded which).

In nucleotides, the CDR3 is TGTGCCAGTAGTACTCTAGCGGGGGGTCCTTTGGAGCAGTTCTTC. Translated, it gives CASSTLAGGPLEQFF. The chain uses TRBV19 and TRBJ2-1; TRBD2 agrees at 11 bases. Germline assignment: CDR1 LNHDA and CDR2 SQIVND (reference sequence). Trimming removed 4 bases from V and 10 bases from J; junction bases left unmatched: 9. This CDR3 has 15 residues. Together with reference TRBV19 and TRBJ2-1, the CDR3 gives the full variable domain: DGGITQSPKYLFRKEGQNVTLSCEQNLNHDAMYWYRQDPGQGLRLIYYSQIVNDFQKGDIAEGYSVSREKKESFPLTVTSAQKNPTAFYLCASSTLAGGPLEQFFGPGTRLTVL.